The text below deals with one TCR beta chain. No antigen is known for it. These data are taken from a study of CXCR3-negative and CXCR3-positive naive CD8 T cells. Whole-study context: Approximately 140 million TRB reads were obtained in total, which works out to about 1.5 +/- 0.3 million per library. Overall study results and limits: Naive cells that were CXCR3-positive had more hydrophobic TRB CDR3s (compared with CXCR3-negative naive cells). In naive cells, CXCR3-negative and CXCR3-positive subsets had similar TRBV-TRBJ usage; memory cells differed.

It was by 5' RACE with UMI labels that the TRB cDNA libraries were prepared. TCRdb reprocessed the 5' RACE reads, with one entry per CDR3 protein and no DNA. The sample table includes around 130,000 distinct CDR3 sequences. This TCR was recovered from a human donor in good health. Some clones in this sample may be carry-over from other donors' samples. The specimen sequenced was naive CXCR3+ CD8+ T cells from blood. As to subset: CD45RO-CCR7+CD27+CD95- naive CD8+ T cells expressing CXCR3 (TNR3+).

The CDR3 sequence is CASSAGTVGEQYF. V is TRBV7-3 and J is TRBJ2-7; TCRdb calls TRBD1, which cannot be checked without DNA. The CDR3 runs to 13 residues. The germline gives CDR1 SGHTA, CDR2 FQGTGA. Combining the CDR3 with reference TRBV7-3 and TRBJ2-7 gives the whole variable domain GAGVSQTPSNKVTEKGKYVELRCDPISGHTALYWYRQSLGQGPEFLIYFQGTGAADDSGLPNDRFFAVRPEGSVSTLKIQRTERGDSAVYLCASSAGTVGEQYFGPGTRLTVT.